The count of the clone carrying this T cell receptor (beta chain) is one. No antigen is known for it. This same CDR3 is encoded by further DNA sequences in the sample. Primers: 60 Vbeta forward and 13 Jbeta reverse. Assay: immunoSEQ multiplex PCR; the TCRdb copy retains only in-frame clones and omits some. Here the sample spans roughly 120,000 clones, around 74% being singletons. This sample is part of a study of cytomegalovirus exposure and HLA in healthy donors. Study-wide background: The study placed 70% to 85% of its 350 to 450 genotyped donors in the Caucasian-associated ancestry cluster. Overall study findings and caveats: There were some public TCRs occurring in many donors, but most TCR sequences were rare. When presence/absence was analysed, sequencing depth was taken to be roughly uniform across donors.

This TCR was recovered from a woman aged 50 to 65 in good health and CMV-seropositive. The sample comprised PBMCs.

CDR3 in amino acids: CASSLVGGTYEQYF. For the CDR3, the DNA is TGTGCCAGCAGCTTAGTGGGGGGTACCTACGAGCAGTACTTC. This sequence joins TRBV7-9 and TRBJ2-7; D possibly corresponds to TRBD2 (6 bases). V gave up 1 base and J gave up 2 bases, with 9 bases separating them. This CDR3 contains 14 residues. Germline CDR1 reads SEHNR; CDR2 reads FQNEAQ (reference sequence). The entire variable domain, with the rest obtained from reference TRBV7-9 and TRBJ2-7, is as follows: DTGVSQNPRHKITKRGQNVTFRCDPISEHNRLYWYRQTLGQGPEFLTYFQNEAQLEKSRLLSDRFSAERPKGSFSTLEIQRTEQGDSAMYLCASSLVGGTYEQYFGPGTRLTVT.